Included here is one T cell receptor beta chain sequence, with context. The antigen is not known. Per the germline V gene, CDR1 is MGHRA and CDR2 is YSYEKL. Trimming removed 1 base at V and 14 bases at J, with 14 bases between. The CDR3 runs 13 residues. This sample is drawn from a study of PD-1 blockade in classical Hodgkin lymphoma. Overall study results and limits: Why repertoires differed is undefined; disease activity or prior therapy possibly contributed. Patients newly diagnosed and complete responders had comparable baseline diversity. TCR diversity in CD4+, not CD8+, cells rose significantly by C4D1.

Assay: immunoSEQ multiplex PCR; the TCRdb copy retains only in-frame clones and omits some. The top ten hold around 11% of the sample, which has around 24,000 clones, over 60% seen once. Brentuximab vedotin exposure varied among the patients, all of whom had relapsed after autologous stem cell transplantation. This receptor was taken from a human donor with classical Hodgkin lymphoma. This material consisted of peripheral blood mononuclear cells (PBMCs), taken before the second cycle of nivolumab. The V and J genes are TRBV4-1 and TRBJ1-4, with D maybe TRBD1 (6 bases). As DNA, the CDR3 is TGCGCCAGCAGCCAAGTGGGGGCGAGTCGCCTGTTTTTT. Encoded protein: CASSQVGASRLFF.